The 3 T cell receptor beta chains listed next were all sequenced from one sample in a study of blood T cell repertoires in COVID-19. Assay used: immunoSEQ multiplex PCR; TCRdb lists only in-frame clones, some missing. The sample holds 250,000 to 300,000 clones; approximately 91% are singletons and the top ten take around 10%. The source material was peripheral blood. The receptors originated from a woman aged 30 to 39 with COVID-19, enrolled during active disease.

V gene TRBV29-1 combines with J gene TRBJ2-1; D possibly corresponds to TRBD1 (6 bases). The CDR3 runs to 12 residues. V gave up 2 bases and J gave up 13 bases, with 15 bases separating them. CDR1 is SQVTM and CDR2 is ANQGSEA in the germline V gene. As DNA, the CDR3 is TGCAGCGTTGAATTCAGGGGCCAGCCCCAGTTCTTC. It encodes CSVEFRGQPQFF.

The CDR3 loop is CASTGADTQYF. Written as DNA, the CDR3 is TGTGCCAGCACGGGGGCAGATACGCAGTATTTT. This rearrangement joins TRBV27 to TRBJ2-3, with D possibly TRBD2 on 6 matching bases. Trimming took off 7 bases at V and 4 bases at J, with 6 bases between the two ends. CDR3 size: 11 residues. CDR1 and CDR2 (germline): MNHEY, SMNVEV (reference sequence).

For this clone: One end of the junction is discordant with germline, which a read error may explain. The rearrangement uses TRBV28 and TRBJ2-7; TRBD1 aligns across 10 bases. The CDR3 loop spans 13 amino acids. Germline-derived CDR1 and CDR2 are MDHEN and SYDVKM. In nucleotides, the CDR3 is TGTGCCAGCAGTTTAGACAGGGGGCACCCCGAGACCTTC. It specifies CASSLDRGHPETF.